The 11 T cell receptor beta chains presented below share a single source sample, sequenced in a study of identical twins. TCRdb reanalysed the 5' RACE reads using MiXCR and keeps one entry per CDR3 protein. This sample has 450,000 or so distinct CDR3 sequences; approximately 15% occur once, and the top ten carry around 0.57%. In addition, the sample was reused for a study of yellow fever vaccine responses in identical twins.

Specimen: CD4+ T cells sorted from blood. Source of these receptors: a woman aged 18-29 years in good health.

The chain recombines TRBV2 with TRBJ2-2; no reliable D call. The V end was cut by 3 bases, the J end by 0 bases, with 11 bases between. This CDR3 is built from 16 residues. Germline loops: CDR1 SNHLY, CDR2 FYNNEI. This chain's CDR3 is CASSESPLANTGELFF. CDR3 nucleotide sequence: TGTGCCAGCAGTGAGTCTCCCCTAGCGAACACCGGGGAGCTGTTTTTT.

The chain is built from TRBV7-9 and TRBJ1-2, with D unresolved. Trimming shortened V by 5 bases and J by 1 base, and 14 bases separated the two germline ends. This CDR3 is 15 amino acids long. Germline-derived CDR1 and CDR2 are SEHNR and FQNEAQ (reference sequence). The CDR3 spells CASSPGKGRNYGYTF. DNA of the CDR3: TGTGCCAGCAGCCCCGGTAAGGGCCGTAACTATGGCTACACCTTC.

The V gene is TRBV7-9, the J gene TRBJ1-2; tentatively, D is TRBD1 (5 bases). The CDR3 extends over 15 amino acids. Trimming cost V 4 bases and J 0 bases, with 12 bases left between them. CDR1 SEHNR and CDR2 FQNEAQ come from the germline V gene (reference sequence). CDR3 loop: CASSSPGRTNYGYTF. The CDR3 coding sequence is TGTGCCAGCAGCTCCCCGGGACGGACTAACTATGGCTACACCTTC.

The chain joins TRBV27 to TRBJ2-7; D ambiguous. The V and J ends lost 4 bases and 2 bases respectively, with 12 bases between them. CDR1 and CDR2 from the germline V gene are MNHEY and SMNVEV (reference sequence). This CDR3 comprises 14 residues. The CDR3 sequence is CASSYDNAAYEQYF. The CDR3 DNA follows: TGTGCCAGCAGTTACGACAACGCCGCCTACGAGCAGTACTTC.

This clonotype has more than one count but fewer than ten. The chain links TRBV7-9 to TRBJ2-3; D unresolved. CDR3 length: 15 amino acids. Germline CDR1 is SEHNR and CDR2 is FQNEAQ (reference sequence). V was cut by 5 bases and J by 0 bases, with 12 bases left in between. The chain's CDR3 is CASSRLSSSTDTQYF. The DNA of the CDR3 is TGTGCCAGCAGCCGATTGAGTTCTAGCACAGATACGCAGTATTTT.

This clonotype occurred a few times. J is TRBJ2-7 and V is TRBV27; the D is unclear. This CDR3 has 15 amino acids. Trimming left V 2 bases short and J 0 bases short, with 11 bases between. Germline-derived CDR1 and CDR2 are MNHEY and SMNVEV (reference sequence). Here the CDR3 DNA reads TGTGCCAGCAGTTTAAAAGCTGCCAGCTCCTACGAGCAGTACTTC. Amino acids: CASSLKAASSYEQYF.

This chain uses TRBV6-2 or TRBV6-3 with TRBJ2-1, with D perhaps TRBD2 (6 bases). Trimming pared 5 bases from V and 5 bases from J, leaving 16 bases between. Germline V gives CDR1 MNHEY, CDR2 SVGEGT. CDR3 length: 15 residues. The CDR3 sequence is CASSHGGTGNNEQFF. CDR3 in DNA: TGTGCCAGCAGTCACGGCGGGACTGGAAACAATGAGCAGTTCTTC.

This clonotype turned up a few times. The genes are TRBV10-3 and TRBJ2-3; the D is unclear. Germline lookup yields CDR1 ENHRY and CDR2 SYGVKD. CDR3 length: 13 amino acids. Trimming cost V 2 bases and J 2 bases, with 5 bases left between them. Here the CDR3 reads CAISEAYTDTQYF. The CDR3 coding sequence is TGTGCCATCAGTGAGGCTTACACAGATACGCAGTATTTT.

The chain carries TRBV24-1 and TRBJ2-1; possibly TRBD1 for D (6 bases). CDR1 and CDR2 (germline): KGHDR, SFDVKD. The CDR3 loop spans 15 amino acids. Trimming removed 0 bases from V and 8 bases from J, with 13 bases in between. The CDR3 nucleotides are TGTGCCACCAGTGATTTGCAGGCAGGGGTCCATGAGCAGTTCTTC. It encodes CATSDLQAGVHEQFF.

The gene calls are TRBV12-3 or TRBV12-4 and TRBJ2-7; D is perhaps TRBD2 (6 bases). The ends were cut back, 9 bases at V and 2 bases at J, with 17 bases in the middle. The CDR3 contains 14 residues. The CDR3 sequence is CASARGLNTYEQYF. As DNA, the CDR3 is TGTGCCAGTGCACGGGGACTGAACACCTACGAGCAGTACTTC.

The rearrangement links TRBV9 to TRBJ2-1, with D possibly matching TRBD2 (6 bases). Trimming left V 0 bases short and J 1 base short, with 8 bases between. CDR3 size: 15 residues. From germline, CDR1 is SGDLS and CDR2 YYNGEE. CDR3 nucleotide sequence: TGTGCCAGCAGCGTAGGGAGGGTTTCCTACAATGAGCAGTTCTTC. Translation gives CASSVGRVSYNEQFF.